The clone carrying this T cell receptor (beta chain) was picked up a small number of times. Its antigen is not known. The sample belongs to a study of ipilimumab plus nivolumab after autologous stem cell transplantation. Study at large: A median of about eight nivolumab and 4 to 6 ipilimumab doses were given. Both relapsed and primary refractory DLBCL were included.

General observations from the study: TCR repertoire, Treg phenotype and gut microbiota reportedly support more study of this approach.

The CDR3 loop spans 13 amino acids. Germline lookup yields CDR1 KGHSH and CDR2 LQKENI. V was shortened by 0 bases and J by 11 bases, with 13 bases between the two germline ends. The table came from immunoSEQ multiplex PCR; TCRdb's copy has only in-frame clones and leaves some out. Here the sample spans about 22,000 clones, 77% being singletons. The sequencing used PBMCs, collected in a trial of ipilimumab plus nivolumab as post-transplant consolidation. The rearrangement links TRBV18 to TRBJ1-1, with D maybe TRBD1 (5 bases). The TCR sequence derives from a male donor with diffuse large B-cell lymphoma. The DNA of the CDR3 is TGTGCCAGCTCACCACCGGACAACTTGGGGGCTTTCTTT. This sequence encodes CASSPPDNLGAFF. The full variable domain, its missing parts supplied by reference TRBV18 and TRBJ1-1, is NAGVMQNPRHLVRRRGQEARLRCSPMKGHSHVYWYRQLPEEGLKFMVYLQKENIIDESGMPKERFSAEFPKEGPSILRIQQVVRGDSAAYFCASSPPDNLGAFFGQGTRLTVV.